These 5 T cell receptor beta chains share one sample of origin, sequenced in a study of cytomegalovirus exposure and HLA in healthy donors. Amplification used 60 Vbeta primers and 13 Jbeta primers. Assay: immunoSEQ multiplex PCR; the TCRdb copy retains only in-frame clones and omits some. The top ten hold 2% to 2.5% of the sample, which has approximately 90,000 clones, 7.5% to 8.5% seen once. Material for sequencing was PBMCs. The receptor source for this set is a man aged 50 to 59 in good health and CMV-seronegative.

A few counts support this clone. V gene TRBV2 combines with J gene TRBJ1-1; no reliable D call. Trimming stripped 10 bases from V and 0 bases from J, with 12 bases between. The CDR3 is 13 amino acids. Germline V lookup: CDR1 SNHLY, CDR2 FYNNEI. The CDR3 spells CANILEVNTEAFF. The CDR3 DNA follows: TGTGCCAACATATTAGAGGTGAACACTGAAGCTTTCTTT.

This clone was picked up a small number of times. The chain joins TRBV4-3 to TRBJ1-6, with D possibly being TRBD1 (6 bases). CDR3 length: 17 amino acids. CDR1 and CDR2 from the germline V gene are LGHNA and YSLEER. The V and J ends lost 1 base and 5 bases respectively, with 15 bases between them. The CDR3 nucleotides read TGCGCCAGCAGCCAAGTGGTAGGGGGTAGGAATAATTCACCCCTCCACTTT. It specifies CASSQVVGGRNNSPLHF.

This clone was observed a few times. The CDR3 DNA reads TGTGCCAGCAGCTTGAAGGGACAGACGGCCCAGCATTTT. As protein: CASSLKGQTAQHF. This chain links TRBV5-6 with TRBJ1-5, with 7 positions matching TRBD1. Germline CDR1 is SGHDT and CDR2 is YYEEEE. The CDR3 is made up of 13 amino acids. J lost 11 bases, V lost 1 base, and 6 bases had no gene match.

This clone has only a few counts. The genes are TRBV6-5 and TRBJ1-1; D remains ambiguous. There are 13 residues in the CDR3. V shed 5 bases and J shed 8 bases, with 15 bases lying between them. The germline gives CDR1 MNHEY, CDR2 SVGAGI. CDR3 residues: CASSTLLGMEAFF. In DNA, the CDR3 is TGTGCCAGCAGTACCCTCCTCGGGATGGAAGCTTTCTTT.

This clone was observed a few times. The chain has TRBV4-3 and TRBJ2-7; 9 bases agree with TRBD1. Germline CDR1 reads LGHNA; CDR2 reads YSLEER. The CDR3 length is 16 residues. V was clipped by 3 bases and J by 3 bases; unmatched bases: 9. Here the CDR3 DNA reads TGCGCCAGCAGCCAGGCAAGACAGGGGGTAGGCTACGAGCAGTACTTC. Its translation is CASSQARQGVGYEQYF.